The clone carrying this TCR beta chain was counted a single time. The data are from a study of chemoradiotherapy in HPV16-positive cancers. Profiled with immunoSEQ multiplex PCR; TCRdb holds only in-frame clones, not every one. The sample carries 25,000 to 30,000 clones, approximately 91% recorded once. The receptor comes from a human donor with HPV-associated anogenital cancer. This specimen consisted of blood, obtained from a patient who underwent chemoradiotherapy.

As DNA, the CDR3 is TGCGCCAGCAGTTACAGCACAGATACGCAGTATTTT. Translating it yields CASSYSTDTQYF. J is TRBJ2-3 and V is TRBV10-1; D remains unclear. Germline values: CDR1 WNHNN, CDR2 SYGVQD (reference sequence). There are 12 residues in the CDR3. The V and J ends lost 5 bases and 0 bases respectively, with 3 bases between them.